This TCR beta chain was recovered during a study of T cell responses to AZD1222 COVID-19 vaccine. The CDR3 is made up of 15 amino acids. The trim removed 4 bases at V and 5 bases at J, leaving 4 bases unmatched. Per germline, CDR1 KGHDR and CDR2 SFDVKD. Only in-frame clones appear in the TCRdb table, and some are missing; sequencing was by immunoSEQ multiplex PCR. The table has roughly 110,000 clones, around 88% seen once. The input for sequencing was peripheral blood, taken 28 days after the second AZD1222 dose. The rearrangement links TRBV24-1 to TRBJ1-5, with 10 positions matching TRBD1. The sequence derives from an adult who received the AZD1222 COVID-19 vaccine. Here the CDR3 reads CATSDSGQGDQPQHF. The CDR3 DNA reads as TGTGCCACCAGTGACTCAGGACAGGGGGATCAGCCCCAGCATTTT.